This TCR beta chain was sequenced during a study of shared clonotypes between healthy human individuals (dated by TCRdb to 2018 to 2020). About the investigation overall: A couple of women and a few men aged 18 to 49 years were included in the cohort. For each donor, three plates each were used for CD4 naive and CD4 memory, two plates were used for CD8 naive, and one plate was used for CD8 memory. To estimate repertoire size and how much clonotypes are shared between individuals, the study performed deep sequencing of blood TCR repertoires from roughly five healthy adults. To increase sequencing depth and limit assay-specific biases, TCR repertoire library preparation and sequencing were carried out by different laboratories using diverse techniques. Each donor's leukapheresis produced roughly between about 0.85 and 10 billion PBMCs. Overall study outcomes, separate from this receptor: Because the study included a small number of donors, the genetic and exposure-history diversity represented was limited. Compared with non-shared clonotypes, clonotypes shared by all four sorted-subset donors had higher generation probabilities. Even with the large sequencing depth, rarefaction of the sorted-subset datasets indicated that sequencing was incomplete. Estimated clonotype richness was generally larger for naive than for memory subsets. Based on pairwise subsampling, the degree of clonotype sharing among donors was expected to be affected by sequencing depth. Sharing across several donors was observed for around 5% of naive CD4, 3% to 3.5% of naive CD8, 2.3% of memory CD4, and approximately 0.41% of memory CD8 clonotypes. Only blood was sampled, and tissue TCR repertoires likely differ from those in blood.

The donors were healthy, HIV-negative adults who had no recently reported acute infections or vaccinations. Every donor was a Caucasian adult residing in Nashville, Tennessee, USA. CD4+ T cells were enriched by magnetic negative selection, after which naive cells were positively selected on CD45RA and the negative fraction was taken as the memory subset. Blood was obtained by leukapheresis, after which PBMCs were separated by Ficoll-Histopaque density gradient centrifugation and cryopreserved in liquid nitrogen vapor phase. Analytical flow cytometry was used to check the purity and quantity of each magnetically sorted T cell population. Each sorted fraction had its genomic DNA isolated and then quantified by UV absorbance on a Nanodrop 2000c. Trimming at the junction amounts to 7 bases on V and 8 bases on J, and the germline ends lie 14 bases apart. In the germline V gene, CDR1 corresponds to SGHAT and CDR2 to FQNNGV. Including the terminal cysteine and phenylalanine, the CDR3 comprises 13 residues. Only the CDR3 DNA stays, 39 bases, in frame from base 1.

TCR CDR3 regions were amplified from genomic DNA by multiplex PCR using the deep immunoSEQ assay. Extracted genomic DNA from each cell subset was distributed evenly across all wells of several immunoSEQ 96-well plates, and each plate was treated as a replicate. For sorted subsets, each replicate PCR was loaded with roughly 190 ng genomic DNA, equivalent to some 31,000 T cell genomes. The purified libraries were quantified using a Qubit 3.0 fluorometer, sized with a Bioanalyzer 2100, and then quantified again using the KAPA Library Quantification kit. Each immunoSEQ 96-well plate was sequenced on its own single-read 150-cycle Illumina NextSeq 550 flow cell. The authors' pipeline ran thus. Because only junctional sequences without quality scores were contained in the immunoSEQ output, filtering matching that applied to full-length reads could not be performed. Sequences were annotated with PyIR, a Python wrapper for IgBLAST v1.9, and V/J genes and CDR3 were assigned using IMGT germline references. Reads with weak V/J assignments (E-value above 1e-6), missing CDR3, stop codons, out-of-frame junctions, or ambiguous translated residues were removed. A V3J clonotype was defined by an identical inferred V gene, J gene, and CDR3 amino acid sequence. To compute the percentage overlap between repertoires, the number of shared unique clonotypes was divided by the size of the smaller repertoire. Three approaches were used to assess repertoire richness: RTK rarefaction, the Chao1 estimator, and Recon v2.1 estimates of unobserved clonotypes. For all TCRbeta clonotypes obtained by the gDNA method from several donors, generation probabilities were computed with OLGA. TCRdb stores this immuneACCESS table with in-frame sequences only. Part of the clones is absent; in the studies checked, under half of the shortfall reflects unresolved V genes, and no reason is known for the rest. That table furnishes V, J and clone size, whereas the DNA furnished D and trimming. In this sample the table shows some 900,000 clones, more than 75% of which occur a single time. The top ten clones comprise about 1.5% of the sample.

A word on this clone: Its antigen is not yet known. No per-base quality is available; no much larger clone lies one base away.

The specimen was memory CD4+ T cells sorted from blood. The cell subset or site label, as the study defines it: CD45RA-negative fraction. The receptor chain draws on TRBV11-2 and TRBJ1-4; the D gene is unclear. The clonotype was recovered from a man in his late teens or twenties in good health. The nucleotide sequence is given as TGTGCCAGCACCCGAATCGTAGGGGAAAAACTGTTTTTT. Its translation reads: CASTRIVGEKLFF.